This TCR beta chain was found in a study of OX40 agonist ivuxolimab in advanced cancers. In the study overall: Of mixed ages from about 20 to 80 and averaging 60 years, the group was about 80% male. Broader study findings: Partial responders at 0.1-3.0 mg/kg showed near-lowest clonal expansion. Normalized T-cell clonal expansion was also low in a subset of nonresponders. At 0.1 to 3.0 mg/kg and by week 6, CD4+ and CD8+ T cells in the blood had expanded clonally.

Germline assignment: CDR1 MNHEY and CDR2 SVGAGI. Trimming left V 0 bases short and J 0 bases short, with 9 bases between. This CDR3 is 16 amino acids long. The table came from immunoSEQ multiplex PCR; TCRdb's copy has only in-frame clones and leaves some out. In the table there are approximately 70,000 clones, approximately 90% of which are singletons. About this clone: Its antigen is still unknown.

Sample: CD4+ or CD8+ T cells sorted from blood, taken in a trial of the OX40 agonist ivuxolimab. The origin of this receptor is an adult with an advanced solid tumor such as melanoma, head and neck, liver or kidney cancer. This chain uses TRBV6-5 with TRBJ2-1; unclear D gene. This CDR3 is CASSYSFSSSYNEQFF. CDR3 DNA sequence: TGTGCCAGCAGTTACTCGTTCTCGAGCTCCTACAATGAGCAGTTCTTC.